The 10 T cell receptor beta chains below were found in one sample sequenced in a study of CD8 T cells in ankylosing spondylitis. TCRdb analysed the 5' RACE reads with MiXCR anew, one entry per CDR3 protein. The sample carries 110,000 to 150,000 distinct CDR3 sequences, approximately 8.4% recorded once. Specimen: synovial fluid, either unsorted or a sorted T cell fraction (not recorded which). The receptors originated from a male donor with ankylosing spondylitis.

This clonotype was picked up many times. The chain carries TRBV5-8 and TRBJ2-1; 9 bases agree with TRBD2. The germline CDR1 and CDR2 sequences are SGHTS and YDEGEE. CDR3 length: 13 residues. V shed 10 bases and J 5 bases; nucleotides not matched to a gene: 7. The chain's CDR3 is CAARASGNNEQFF. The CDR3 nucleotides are TGTGCCGCCCGGGCTAGCGGGAACAATGAGCAGTTCTTC. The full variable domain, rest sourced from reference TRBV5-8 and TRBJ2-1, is EAGVTQSPTHLIKTRGQQATLRCSPISGHTSVYWYQQALGLGLQFLLWYDEGEERNRGNFPPRFSGRQFPNYSSELNVNALELEDSALYLCAARASGNNEQFFGPGTRLTVL.

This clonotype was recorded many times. CDR3 nucleotides: TGCAGTGCCGGGGCCTGGGCCGGTGGCTACACCTTC. Amino acids: CSAGAWAGGYTF. The rearrangement uses TRBV20-1 and TRBJ1-2, with D maybe TRBD1 (5 bases). Germline CDR1 is DFQATT and CDR2 is SNEGSKA (reference sequence). This CDR3 comprises 12 residues. V lost 6 bases and J 7 bases, leaving 15 bases between the germline ends.

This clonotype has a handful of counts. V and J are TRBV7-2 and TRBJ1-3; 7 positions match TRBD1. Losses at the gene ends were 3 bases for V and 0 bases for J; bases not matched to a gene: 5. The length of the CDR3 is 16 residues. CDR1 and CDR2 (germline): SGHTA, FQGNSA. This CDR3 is CASSFRTGGSGNTIYF. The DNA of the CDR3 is TGTGCCAGCAGCTTCCGGACAGGCGGCTCTGGAAACACCATATATTTT.

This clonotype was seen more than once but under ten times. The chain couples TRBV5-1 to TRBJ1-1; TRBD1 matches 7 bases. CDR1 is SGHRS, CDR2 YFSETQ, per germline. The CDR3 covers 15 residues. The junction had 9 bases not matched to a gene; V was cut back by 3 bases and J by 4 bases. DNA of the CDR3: TGCGCCAGCAGCTCCCTAGGGGGCGGGTCCACTGAAGCTTTCTTT. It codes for CASSSLGGGSTEAFF.

The CDR3 region has the DNA TGTGCCAGCAGTGAAGAGCCGGGTCCCCAAGTCCTGACTTTC. Protein sequence: CASSEEPGPQVLTF. J is TRBJ2-6 and V is TRBV6-1; no firm D call. Germline V lookup: CDR1 MNHNS, CDR2 SASEGT. This CDR3 is 14 amino acids long. Deletions cut 1 base from V and 13 bases from J, with 14 bases between.

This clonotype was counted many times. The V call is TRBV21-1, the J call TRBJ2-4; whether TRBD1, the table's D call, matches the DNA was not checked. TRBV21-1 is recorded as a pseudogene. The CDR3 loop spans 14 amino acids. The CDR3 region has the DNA TGTGCCAGCAGCAAAGACAGGGCCAAAAACATTCAGTACTTC. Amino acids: CASSKDRAKNIQYF.

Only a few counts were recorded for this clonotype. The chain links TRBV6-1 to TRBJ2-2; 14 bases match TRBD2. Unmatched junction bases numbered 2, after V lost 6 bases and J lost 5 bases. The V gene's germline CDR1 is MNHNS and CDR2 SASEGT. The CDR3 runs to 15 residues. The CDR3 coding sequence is TGTGCCAGCAGCGGGACTAGCGGGAGAACCGGGGAGCTGTTTTTT. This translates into CASSGTSGRTGELFF.

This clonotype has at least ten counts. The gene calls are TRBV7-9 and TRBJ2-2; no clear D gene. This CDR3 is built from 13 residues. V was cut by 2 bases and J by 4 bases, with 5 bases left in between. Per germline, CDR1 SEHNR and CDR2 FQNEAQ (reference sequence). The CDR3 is CASSLLGTGELFF. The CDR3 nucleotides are TGTGCCAGCAGCTTATTGGGCACCGGGGAGCTGTTTTTT.

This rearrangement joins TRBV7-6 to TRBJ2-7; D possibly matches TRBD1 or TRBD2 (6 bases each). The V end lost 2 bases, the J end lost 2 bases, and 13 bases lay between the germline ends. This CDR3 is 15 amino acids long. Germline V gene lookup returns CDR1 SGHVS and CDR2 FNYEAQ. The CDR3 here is CASSLKGGLAYEQYF. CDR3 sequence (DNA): TGTGCCAGCAGCTTAAAAGGGGGGTTGGCCTACGAGCAGTACTTC.

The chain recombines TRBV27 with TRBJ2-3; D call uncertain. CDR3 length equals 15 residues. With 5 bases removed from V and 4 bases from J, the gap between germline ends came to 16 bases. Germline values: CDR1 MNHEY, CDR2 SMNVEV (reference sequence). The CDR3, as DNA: TGTGCCAGCAGTGCCGGACGCAATCTGGCAGATACGCAGTATTTT. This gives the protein CASSAGRNLADTQYF.